This T cell receptor beta chain was observed in a study of blood T cell repertoires in COVID-19. The length of the CDR3 is 12 residues. Measured with immunoSEQ multiplex PCR; TCRdb has only the in-frame clones, and not every one. The sample lists around 290,000 clones; approximately 86% were seen once. Input material: peripheral blood. The V and J genes are TRBV21-1 and TRBJ2-7; TRBD2 is the table's D call and was not checked against the DNA. TRBV21-1 is classified as a pseudogene. The sequence was obtained from a woman aged 70 to 79 with COVID-19, enrolled during active disease. CDR3 amino acids: CASSTLSYEQYF. CDR3 DNA sequence: TGTGCCAGCAGCACCCTCTCCTACGAGCAGTACTTC.